This is a list of T cell receptor beta chains from one sample in a study of cytomegalovirus exposure and HLA in healthy donors. Libraries were prepared by immunoSEQ multiplex PCR; TCRdb keeps only in-frame clonotypes and omits some of them. The top ten hold approximately 4.5% of the sample, which has about 160,000 clones, roughly 80% seen once. The sequencing sample was made of PBMCs. The receptor source for this set is a man aged 25-40 years in good health and CMV-seronegative. CDR3s leave out the opening cysteine and the closing phenylalanine or tryptophan. Each record gives: V gene, CDR3 protein.

TRBV7-9 ASSARGNGFNNEQF
TRBV13 ASSPRATYVDEQF
TRBV11-3 ASSLSGTYNEQF
TRBV5-8 ASSLAITNQPQH
TRBV28 ASQTPGQGALGPSPSLYEQY
TRBV10-3 AISPHRETNEKLF
TRBV2 ASSDALAATYNEQF
TRBV9 ASSVDLQAAPYEQY
TRBV28 ASSQSSGGKGETQY
TRBV6-1 ASSSSTYSSYEQY
TRBV5-1 ASSLTAGGDEQY
TRBV30 AWSWSSGIYNEQF
TRBV19 ASSINRQGRYGYT
TRBV28 ASRFTRPYGTGELF
TRBV28 ASSNKRRSGNTIY
TRBV7-9 ATGGLLYEQY
TRBV19 ASSMDRVNEQY
TRBV6-1 ASSEGSGHTGELF
TRBV4-2 ASSQVVSLEGTEAF
TRBV27 ASSLLVVTAGPGELF
TRBV5-4 ASSSAGGGYEQY
TRBV4-1 ASSQGYSTVGLNEKLF
TRBV28 ASSLVSSWEEGDTQY
TRBV13 ASSSWTSGKSDTQY
TRBV6-1 ASKVVGDSPLH
TRBV29-1 SGSGTIGGELF
TRBV7-3 ASSPGSNTEAF
TRBV6-5 ASSFDRVDAF
TRBV30 AWSSWSTEAF
TRBV21-1 ASSNPNRDYGYT
TRBV7-9 ASSHGDRGTEAF
TRBV4-3 ASSQDSELAKNIQY
TRBV28 ASSPPRGQGIGELF
TRBV7-9 ASRPGTGLSSGSEAF
TRBV5-6 ASSYGPQGTQPQH
TRBV30 AWSVGRTFVMGTEAF
TRBV18 ASSPGGHEQY
TRBV19 ASSISGTGSTDTQY
TRBV30 AWSVQGPTGELF
TRBV5-1 ASSLGSGGADTQY
TRBV7-9 ASSLEGGKKKDEKLF
TRBV27 ASSWDSSYGYT
TRBV29-1 SVGRATSGTEAF
TRBV5-1 ASLPGPGGNSPLH
TRBV14 ASSHSGYEKLF
TRBV9 ASSVGSRTAGEKLF
TRBV7-9 ASSLPRQGTGREQY
TRBV27 ASSLWGREAF
TRBV30 AWRGGLATNEKLF
TRBV6-4 ASSSGGATDTQY
TRBV9 ASSVVGTGDTEAF
TRBV7-2 ASSVLWDSRGGKLF
TRBV10-3 ATSGSGVVAGELF